What follows describes a single T cell receptor (beta chain). Its antigen is unidentified. Trimming pared 0 bases from V and 5 bases from J, leaving 8 bases between. The CDR3 covers 13 residues. Germline V gene sequence: CDR1 SGHRS, CDR2 YFSETQ. In alopecia areata patients, both lesional scalp punch biopsies and peripheral blood were collected. This entry comes from a study of CD8+ T cells in alopecia areata. Study at large: Tofacitinib administration persisted for 6 to 18 months, succeeded by 6 months off drug.

Study observations and caveats: Scalp sequencing captures resident alphabeta T cells of normal skin too.

Extracted RNA was reverse transcribed, and the resulting cDNA served as sequencing template. Repertoires were generated with immunoSEQ multiplex PCR, while TCRdb's copy carries only in-frame clones and drops some. The table lists about 120,000 clones, around two fifths of them singletons. The V and J genes are TRBV5-1 and TRBJ2-5; D might be TRBD1 or TRBD2, each matching 5 bases. Sequencing was performed on CD4+ T cells sorted from blood. The clonotype comes from a human donor with alopecia areata. CDR3 sequence (DNA): TGCGCCAGCAGCTTGGCCGGGGCGGAGACCCAGTACTTC. Its translation: CASSLAGAETQYF.